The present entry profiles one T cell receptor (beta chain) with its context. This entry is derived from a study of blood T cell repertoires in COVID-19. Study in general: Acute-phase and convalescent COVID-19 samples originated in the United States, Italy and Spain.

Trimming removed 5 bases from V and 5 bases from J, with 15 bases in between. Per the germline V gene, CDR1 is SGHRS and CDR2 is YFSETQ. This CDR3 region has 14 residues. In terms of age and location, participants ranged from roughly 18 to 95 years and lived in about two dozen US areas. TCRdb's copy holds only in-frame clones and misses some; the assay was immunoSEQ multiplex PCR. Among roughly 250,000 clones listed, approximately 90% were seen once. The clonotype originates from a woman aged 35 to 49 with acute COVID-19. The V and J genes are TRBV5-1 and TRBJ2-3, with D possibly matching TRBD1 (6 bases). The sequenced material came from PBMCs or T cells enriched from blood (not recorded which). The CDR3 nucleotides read TGCGCCAGCAGTGAAGGGGGAGAGGTAGATACGCAGTATTTT. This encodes CASSEGGEVDTQYF.